Listed here are 7 T cell receptor beta chains from one sample, sequenced in a study of human T cells and chemical hapten exposure. Regarding time point: pre-sensitization, week 0. Treatment meaning: therapeutic diphenylcyclopropenone sensitization with weekly scalp DPC. In TCRdb, the RACE reads were re-called with MiXCR into one record per CDR3 protein. The sample holds fewer than 300,000 distinct CDR3 sequences, around 7% seen once. The specimen comprised whole blood, sampled in connection with sensitization to the hapten diphenylcyclopropenone (DPC). The receptors were sampled from a man between 18 and 35 years old with alopecia areata. Some clones in this sample may be carry-over from other donors' samples.

The rearrangement uses TRBV6-2 or TRBV6-3 and TRBJ2-7, with D perhaps assigned TRBD1 or TRBD2 (5 bases each). Per the germline V gene, CDR1 is MNHEY and CDR2 is SVGEGT. The CDR3 consists of 12 residues. V lost 4 bases, J lost 3 bases, and 7 bases lay in between. CDR3 loop: CASSLGRYEQYV. CDR3 in DNA: TGTGCCAGCAGTTTGGGACGCTACGAGCAGTACGTC.

This clonotype has only a few counts. The gene calls are TRBV20-1 and TRBJ2-5; 8 bases agree with TRBD1. Trimming removed 5 bases from V and 1 base from J; junction bases left unmatched: 3. The germline gives CDR1 DFQATT, CDR2 SNEGSKA (reference sequence). This CDR3 contains 13 residues. The CDR3 DNA follows: TGCAGTGCTCCTGGACAGGGCCAAGAGACCCAGTACTTC. Protein sequence: CSAPGQGQETQYF.

The rearrangement links TRBV20-1 to TRBJ2-3; 8 positions agree with TRBD2. The germline V gene encodes CDR1 DFQATT and CDR2 SNEGSKA (reference sequence). The CDR3 has 15 amino acids. V was pared by 6 bases and J by 2 bases, with 10 bases of the junction left unmatched. CDR3 DNA sequence: TGCAGTGCCCAAGCCGGGGGGGATAACACAGATACGCAGTATTTT. Its protein product is CSAQAGGDNTDTQYF.

V usage is TRBV20-1 and J usage is TRBJ2-1; TRBD2 might be the D (5 bases). Germline lookup yields CDR1 DFQATT and CDR2 SNEGSKA (reference sequence). V was trimmed by 5 bases and J by 1 base, leaving 12 bases between them. The CDR3 sequence is 14 residues long. The CDR3 DNA is TGCAGTGCTGTGGGCCGGGGATCCTACAATGAGCAGTTCTTC. Its translation is CSAVGRGSYNEQFF.

The V call is TRBV11-2, the J call TRBJ1-6, with D hard to call. V gave up 5 bases and J gave up 10 bases, with 15 bases separating them. This CDR3 is built from 14 residues. Germline V gene sequence: CDR1 SGHAT, CDR2 FQNNGV. The CDR3 sequence is CASSRLNLLSPLHF. DNA of the CDR3: TGTGCCAGCAGCCGGCTGAACTTGTTGTCACCCCTCCACTTT.

V is TRBV7-8 and J is TRBJ2-5; possible D gene TRBD1, 6 bases. The CDR3 spans 12 residues. Germline CDR1 reads SGHVS; CDR2 reads FQNEAQ. Trimming left V 5 bases short and J 5 bases short, with 9 bases between. CDR3 coding DNA: TGTGCCAGCAGCAAGGACAGTGAGACCCAGTACTTC. Translated, it gives CASSKDSETQYF.

This clonotype has just a few counts. The gene calls are TRBV5-4 and TRBJ1-1; 7 nucleotides align to TRBD1. The germline gives CDR1 SGHNT, CDR2 YYREEE (reference sequence). The CDR3 totals 14 residues. The V gene end was trimmed by 0 bases and the J gene end by 4 bases; junction bases not matched to a gene: 3. CDR3 amino acids: CASSLDRGPTEAFF. The DNA for the CDR3 is TGTGCCAGCAGCTTGGACAGGGGTCCCACTGAAGCTTTCTTT.